A selection of T cell receptor beta chains follows, all from one sample in a study of blood T cell repertoires in COVID-19. Profiling relied on immunoSEQ multiplex PCR, and the TCRdb table lists in-frame clones only, not all of them. The sample records 150,000 to 200,000 clones, over 70% being singletons. Sample: PBMCs or T cells enriched from blood (not recorded which). The receptors come from a woman aged 55-70 years who had recovered from COVID-19. Each CDR3 is given with its conserved first and last residue.

v_gene: TRBV6-1; CDR3aa: CASSEGFMGSYGYTF
v_gene: TRBV19; CDR3aa: CASSKSSGRAVNEQFF
v_gene: TRBV7-2; CDR3aa: CASSLAGGAGTDTQYF
v_gene: TRBV10-3; CDR3aa: CAISEQGGSNQPQHF
v_gene: TRBV5-1; CDR3aa: CASRDFSGANVLTF
v_gene: TRBV3-1/TRBV3-2; CDR3aa: CASSQAGSGKVDTQYF
v_gene: TRBV3-1/TRBV3-2; CDR3aa: CASSHGQGYNEQFF
v_gene: TRBV5-1; CDR3aa: CASSDPQGAGDTQYF
v_gene: TRBV4-1; CDR3aa: CASSQGVLSGWNTEAFF
v_gene: TRBV11-2; CDR3aa: CASSLGSPAGEEQYF
v_gene: TRBV7-9; CDR3aa: CASSLGAGPETQYF
v_gene: TRBV11-2; CDR3aa: CASSSHGRGHPSVFYGYTF
v_gene: TRBV30; CDR3aa: CAWRLQGGTEAFF
v_gene: TRBV4-2; CDR3aa: CASSQDRGAYEQYF
v_gene: TRBV5-1; CDR3aa: CASRPSGGVHTGELFF
v_gene: TRBV5-1; CDR3aa: CASSPRGGLQPQHF
v_gene: TRBV18; CDR3aa: CASSNRAYEQYF
v_gene: TRBV5-6; CDR3aa: CASSGTDRANTEAFF
v_gene: TRBV20-1; CDR3aa: CSARFPLEQFF
v_gene: TRBV4-1; CDR3aa: CASSRGQFNQPQHF
v_gene: TRBV3-1/TRBV3-2; CDR3aa: CASSPGTRNGYTF
v_gene: TRBV30; CDR3aa: CAWSKRLAGGPRDEQYF
v_gene: TRBV21-1; CDR3aa: CASSKVHRGTGANVLTF
v_gene: TRBV18; CDR3aa: CASSPRGTDGNTIYF